The sequence of this T cell receptor beta chain was determined in a study of CD8+ T cells in alopecia areata. About the study: Treated patients swallowed 5 to 10 mg of oral tofacitinib twice daily.

Germline CDR1 KGHSH, CDR2 LQKENI. The CDR3 is 13 amino acids. V lost 6 bases, J lost 5 bases, and 13 bases lay in between. Only one count was recorded for this clone. Its target is not known. Obtained from alopecia areata patients were lesional scalp punch biopsies along with peripheral blood. Overall study findings and caveats: In lesional scalp, particularly from alopecia totalis/universalis, clonality was higher than in normal scalp. It was less clear whether patients shared TCRs than it was in mice, possibly because of HLA.

Investigators isolated RNA and reverse transcribed it into cDNA to act as the sequencing template. Data came from immunoSEQ multiplex PCR; TCRdb stores just in-frame clones and leaves some out. The sample records almost 250,000 clones, approximately 61% being singletons. Material: CD4+ T cells sorted from blood, obtained at week 0. The genes are TRBV18 and TRBJ1-2; D might be TRBD1 (5 bases). This clonotype was obtained from a human donor with alopecia areata. The CDR3 bases are TGTGCCAGCTCCCGTGGGGACTCGTATGGCTACACCTTC. This codes for CASSRGDSYGYTF.